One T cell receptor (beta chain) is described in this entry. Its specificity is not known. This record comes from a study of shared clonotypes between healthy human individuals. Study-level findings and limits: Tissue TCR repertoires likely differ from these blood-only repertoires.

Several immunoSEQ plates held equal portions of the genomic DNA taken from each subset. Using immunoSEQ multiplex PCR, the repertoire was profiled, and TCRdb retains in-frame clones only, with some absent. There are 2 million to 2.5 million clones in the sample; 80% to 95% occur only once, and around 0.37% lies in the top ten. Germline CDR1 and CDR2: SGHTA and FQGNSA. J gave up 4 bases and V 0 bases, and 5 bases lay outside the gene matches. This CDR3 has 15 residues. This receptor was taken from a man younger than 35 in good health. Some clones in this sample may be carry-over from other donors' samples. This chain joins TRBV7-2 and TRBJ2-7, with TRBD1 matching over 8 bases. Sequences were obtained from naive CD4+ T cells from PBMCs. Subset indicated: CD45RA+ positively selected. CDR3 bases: TGTGCCAGCAGCTTAGCGCCAGGGGGCATTTACGAGCAGTACTTC. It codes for CASSLAPGGIYEQYF.